This T cell receptor beta chain stems from a study of blood T cell repertoires in COVID-19 (dated by TCRdb to about 2020). Turning to the overall study: Collaborator samples came from the United States, Italy and Spain and covered acute and convalescent phases of COVID-19. The prospective study material was composed of cDNA or gDNA derived from T cells, B-cell-depleted T cells, or PBMCs. Subjects who had been exposed to COVID-19, were actively infected with it, or had recovered from it provided the deeply sampled blood TCRbeta repertoires that made up the dataset. A freely available public database, intended as a resource for researchers studying the immune response to SARS-CoV-2, is where the repertoires were released. Samples were obtained from the ongoing ImmuneRACE study (first 160 participants) and from 1,254 subjects provided by 6 global collaborators. Sample metadata almost always included a de-identified subject ID, COVID-19 status, age in years and sex. Where available, HLA class I and class II types were taken from metadata supplied by the sample provider and were not determined by assay-based typing. Findings and caveats that apply to the study as a whole: The quantity of clinical and demographic metadata differed by source and by participant and was supplied without curation.

The immunoSEQ Assay, a bias-controlled multiplex PCR, was used to amplify TCRbeta CDR3 regions from genomic DNA. From the authors' description of their analysis: The number of nucleated cells in each sample was estimated by amplification of reference gene primers within the assay. To quantify the absolute abundance of each unique TCRbeta CDR3 rearrangement, sequence reads were collapsed and filtered. For each sample, productive Simpson clonality was calculated as the square root of Simpson's diversity index across productive rearrangements. TCRdb took this table from immuneACCESS and kept in-frame rearrangements with V and J called. Such tables lack part of the clones; where checked against another copy, unresolved V genes explain under half of the gap, and the rest is unexplained. V and J calls and clone size are given by that table; D and trimming were obtained from the DNA. The sample table records nearly 65,000 clones; under 90% of these occur just once. 9% to 15% of the sample is in the top ten clones.

The collaborating institutions used their own protocols to collect whole blood in K2EDTA tubes. Collaborator samples were shipped for TCRbeta analysis as frozen whole blood, isolated PBMCs, or DNA extracted from either sample type. About this clone: Its antigen target is currently unknown. One base away there is no much larger clone; base qualities are not given.

From the cysteine up to the phenylalanine, the CDR3 has a length of 15 residues. The DNA shown is the 45-base CDR3, in frame from base 1. The germline V gene encodes CDR1 LGHNA and CDR2 YNFKEQ. Unmatched junction bases come to 9, with V trimmed by 4 bases and J by 5 bases. The TCR comes from a human donor in a cohort sampled during active COVID-19. Sequencing used peripheral blood. Rearrangement joined TRBV4-2 to TRBJ2-7; 9 junctional bases match TRBD1. The CDR3 corresponds to CASSPYRGRPDEQYF. In nucleotide form, the sequence is TGTGCCAGCAGCCCCTACAGGGGGCGTCCAGACGAGCAGTACTTC.